Sequencing of this T cell receptor beta chain was carried out in a study of cytomegalovirus exposure and HLA in healthy donors. About the research overall: Unique TCRs from HLA-typed donors, 80 million to 90 million of them, were held in an early data release.

On this clone itself: Its antigen remains unknown. This CDR3 is also generated by other DNA sequences in the sample.

Study results and limitations: Researchers reported from a later analysis that most CMV-associated TCR beta chains appeared HLA-restricted. The classifier reportedly diagnosed cytomegalovirus status with high sensitivity and specificity. Common viral pathogens were later found to be apparently linked to several of the most significant clusters.

The PCR had 60 Vbeta and 13 Jbeta primers. Clones were read by immunoSEQ multiplex PCR, and TCRdb kept only the in-frame ones, dropping some. The sample holds over 90,000 clones, around 68% seen once. Germline V gene sequence: CDR1 LNHDA, CDR2 SQIVND (reference sequence). V gave up 2 bases and J gave up 1 base, with 5 bases separating them. CDR3 length equals 13 residues. The sequenced sample consisted of PBMCs. This TCR came from a human donor in good health. The J gene is TRBJ1-1, the V gene TRBV19; D gene uncertain. CDR3 residues: CASSIRGNTEAFF. The CDR3 DNA reads TGTGCCAGTAGTATACGGGGGAACACTGAAGCTTTCTTT.